The present T cell receptor beta chain was sequenced within a study of blood T cell repertoires in COVID-19 (dated by TCRdb to between 2020 and 2021). For the study in its entirety: Collaborator samples came from the United States, Italy and Spain and covered acute and convalescent phases of COVID-19. The material from the prospective study consisted of cDNA or gDNA derived from T cells, B-cell-depleted T cells, or PBMCs. Nearly every sample came with metadata listing a de-identified subject ID, COVID-19 status, age in years and sex. The repertoires were made available in a free public database intended to serve as a resource for research on the immune response to SARS-CoV-2. Samples came from the ongoing ImmuneRACE study (first 160 participants) plus 1,254 subjects from 6 global collaborators. Deeply sampled blood TCRbeta repertoires from subjects exposed to, actively infected with, or recovered from COVID-19 were included in the dataset. Where HLA class I and class II types were available, the types were taken from metadata supplied by the sample provider, not from assay-based typing. Beyond this particular receptor, the publication reports: Clinical and demographic metadata were provided uncurated, with the amount varying by source and participant.

The CDR3 sequence holds 17 residues, the cysteine and phenylalanine included. The DNA shown is the 51-base CDR3, in frame from base 1. V has 4 bases trimmed and J has 2 bases trimmed; junction bases matching no gene number 7. CDR1 and CDR2, per the germline V gene (reference sequence), are LNHDA and SQIVND. Whole blood was collected in K2EDTA tubes by collaborating institutions according to the institutions' own protocols. For TCRbeta analysis, collaborators shipped samples in one of three forms: frozen whole blood, isolated PBMCs, or DNA extracted from either of those sample types. Details on this clone: Its binding antigen is unknown. Base quality data are lacking; no much larger clone is found one base away.

TCRbeta CDR3 regions were amplified from genomic DNA using the immunoSEQ Assay, a bias-controlled multiplex PCR. In the original analysis: Nucleated cell counts per sample were estimated from amplification of reference gene primers within the assay. To quantify the absolute abundance of each unique TCRbeta CDR3 rearrangement, sequence reads were collapsed and filtered. For each sample, productive Simpson clonality was calculated as the square root of Simpson's diversity index over productive rearrangements. The source is immuneACCESS, and TCRdb retained only in-frame sequences with V and J called. Part of the clones is not carried over; for the studies checked, unresolved V genes explain less than half of this, and the remainder is unexplained. V, J and clone size reflect that table, while D and trimming were determined from the DNA. For this sample there are approximately 210,000 clones; approximately 86% appear just once. Together, the top ten hold roughly 1.5% of the sample.

The material sequenced was peripheral blood. The V and J genes are TRBV19 and TRBJ2-5, and 13 junctional nucleotides match TRBD2. The receptor's source is a man aged 18 to 30 with active or convalescent COVID-19. The encoded CDR3 is CASSTGLAGVGQETQYF. The DNA sequence reads TGTGCCAGTAGTACCGGACTAGCGGGAGTAGGACAAGAGACCCAGTACTTC.